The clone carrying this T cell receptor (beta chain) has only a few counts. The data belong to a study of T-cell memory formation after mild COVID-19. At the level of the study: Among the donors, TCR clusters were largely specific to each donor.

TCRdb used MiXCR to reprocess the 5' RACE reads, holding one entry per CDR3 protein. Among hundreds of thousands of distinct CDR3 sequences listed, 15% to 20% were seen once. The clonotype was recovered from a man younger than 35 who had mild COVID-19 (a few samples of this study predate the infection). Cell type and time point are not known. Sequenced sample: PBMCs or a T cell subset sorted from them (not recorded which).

The CDR3 nucleotides read TGTGCCAGCAGCCAAGTTAGCGGGCGATCCGGGGAGCTGTTTTTT. Translation: CASSQVSGRSGELFF. V usage is TRBV3-1 and J usage is TRBJ2-2; 7 nucleotides line up with TRBD2. The V gene's germline CDR1 is LGHDT and CDR2 YNNKEL (reference sequence). The ends lost 1 base at V and 6 bases at J; junction bases unmatched: 5. This CDR3 spans 15 amino acids.